The 3 T cell receptor beta chains below were found in one sample sequenced in a study of Graves' ophthalmopathy and Graves' hyperthyroidism. Amplified TCR beta CDR3 regions were obtained using RNA transcripts as template. HTBI-primed RT-PCR formed the first round, and a multiplex PCR formed the second. TCRdb reanalysed the multiplex PCR reads using MiXCR and keeps one entry per CDR3 protein. This repertoire shows approximately 1.2 million distinct CDR3 sequences, 36% found once; its top ten account for approximately 10%. The sample taken for sequencing was peripheral blood or thyroid tissue (not recorded which). Every receptor here comes from an adult man with Graves' hyperthyroidism.

The chain's CDR3 is CASSLGGGGNDEQYF. CDR3 coding DNA: TGTGCCAGCAGCTTAGGAGGAGGGGGCAACGACGAGCAGTACTTC. This chain connects TRBV7-9 to TRBJ2-7; weak D call: TRBD1 (7 bases). The V and J ends lost 1 base and 5 bases respectively, with 15 bases between them. The CDR3 length is 15 residues. Germline lookup yields CDR1 SEHNR and CDR2 FQNEAQ (reference sequence).

The genes are TRBV5-1 and TRBJ1-1, with D possibly matching TRBD1 (5 bases). CDR1 SGHRS and CDR2 YFSETQ come from the germline V gene. V lost 4 bases and J 2 bases, leaving 12 bases between the germline ends. The CDR3 has 14 amino acids. The CDR3 DNA sequence: TGCGCCAGCAGCGTAGAGACAGCAAACACTGAAGCTTTCTTT. This codes for CASSVETANTEAFF.

This clonotype was found many times. The gene calls are TRBV10-3 and TRBJ2-7; tentatively, D is TRBD1 or TRBD2 (6 bases each). This CDR3 is 17 amino acids long. The germline V gene encodes CDR1 ENHRY and CDR2 SYGVKD. V was clipped by 0 bases and J by 2 bases, with 17 bases between them. In nucleotides, the CDR3 is TGTGCCATCAGTGAGTCAACCGGGGGAAACAGGGCCTACGAGCAGTACTTC. Protein sequence: CAISESTGGNRAYEQYF.